This T cell receptor (beta chain) emerged from a study of CD8 T cells in Susac syndrome. The study sequenced TCR beta in blood CD8+ and CD4+ T cells. Reverse transcription of 0.5 to 1 ug RNA was performed with random hexamers. Multiplex immunoSEQ PCR targeted 54 Vbeta and 13 Jbeta TCR beta segments. TCRdb called the immunoSEQ multiplex PCR reads again in MiXCR, with one record for every CDR3 protein. This table has 160,000 or so distinct CDR3 sequences, 94% appearing once. The CDR3 has 15 residues. The V gene lost 6 bases and the J gene lost 3 bases, with 21 bases spanning the gap. Per germline, CDR1 SQVTM and CDR2 ANQGSEA.

The origin of this receptor is a human donor with multiple sclerosis. The rearrangement links TRBV29-1 to TRBJ2-7; the D gene could be TRBD1 or TRBD2 (5 bases each). Sequenced input: CD4+ T cells from PBMCs. The CDR3 region is CSVVPTAPSNYEQYF. In DNA, the CDR3 is TGCAGCGTGGTACCGACAGCCCCTAGCAACTACGAGCAGTACTTC.